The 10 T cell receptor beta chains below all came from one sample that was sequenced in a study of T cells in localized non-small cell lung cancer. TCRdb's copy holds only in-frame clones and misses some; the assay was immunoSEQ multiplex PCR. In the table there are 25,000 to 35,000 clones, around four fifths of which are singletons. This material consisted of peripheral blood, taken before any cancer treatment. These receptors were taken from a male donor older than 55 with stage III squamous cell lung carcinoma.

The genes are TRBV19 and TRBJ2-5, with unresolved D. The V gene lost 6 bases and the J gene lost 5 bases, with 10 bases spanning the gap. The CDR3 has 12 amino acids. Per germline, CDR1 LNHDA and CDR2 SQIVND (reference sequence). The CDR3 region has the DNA TGTGCCAGTAGGCAGGCCGGGGAGACCCAGTACTTC. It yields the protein CASRQAGETQYF.

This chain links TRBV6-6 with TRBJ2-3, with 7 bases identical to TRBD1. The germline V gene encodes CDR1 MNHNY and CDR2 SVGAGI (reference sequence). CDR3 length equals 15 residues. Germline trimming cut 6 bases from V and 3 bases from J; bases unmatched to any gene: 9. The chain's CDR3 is CASRGGQVSTDTQYF. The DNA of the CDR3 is TGTGCCAGCAGAGGCGGACAGGTCTCAACAGATACGCAGTATTTT.

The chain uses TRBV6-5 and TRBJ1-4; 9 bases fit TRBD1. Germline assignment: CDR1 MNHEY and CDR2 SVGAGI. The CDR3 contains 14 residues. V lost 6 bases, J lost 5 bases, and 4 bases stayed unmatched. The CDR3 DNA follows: TGTGCCAGCAGATTGACAGGGGGGAATGAAAAACTGTTTTTT. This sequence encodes CASRLTGGNEKLFF.

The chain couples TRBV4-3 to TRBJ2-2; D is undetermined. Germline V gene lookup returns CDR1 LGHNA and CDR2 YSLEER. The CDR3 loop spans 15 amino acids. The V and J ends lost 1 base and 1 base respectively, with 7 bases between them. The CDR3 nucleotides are TGCGCCAGCAGCCAAGGCTCCGGGAACACCGGGGAGCTGTTTTTT. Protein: CASSQGSGNTGELFF.

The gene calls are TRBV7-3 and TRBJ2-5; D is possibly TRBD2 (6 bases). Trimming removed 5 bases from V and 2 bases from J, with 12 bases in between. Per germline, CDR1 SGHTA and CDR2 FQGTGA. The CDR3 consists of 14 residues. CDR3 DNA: TGTGCCAGCAGCCCCGATGGGGGGCAAGAGACCCAGTACTTC. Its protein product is CASSPDGGQETQYF. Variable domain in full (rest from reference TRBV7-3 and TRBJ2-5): GAGVSQTPSNKVTEKGKYVELRCDPISGHTALYWYRQSLGQGPEFLIYFQGTGAADDSGLPNDRFFAVRPEGSVSTLKIQRTERGDSAVYLCASSPDGGQETQYFGPGTRLLVL.

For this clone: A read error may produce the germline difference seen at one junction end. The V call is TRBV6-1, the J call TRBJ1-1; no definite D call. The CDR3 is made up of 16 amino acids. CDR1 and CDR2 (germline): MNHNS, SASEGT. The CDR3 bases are TGTGCCATCAGTGAGTCCCTAACTAGGGCCAACACTGAAGCTTTCTTT. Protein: CAISESLTRANTEAFF.

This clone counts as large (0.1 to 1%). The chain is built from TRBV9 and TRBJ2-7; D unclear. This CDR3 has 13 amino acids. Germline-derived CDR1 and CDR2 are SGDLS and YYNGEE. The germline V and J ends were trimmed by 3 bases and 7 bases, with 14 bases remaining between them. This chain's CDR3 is CASSERPLEEQYF. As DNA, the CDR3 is TGTGCCAGCAGCGAAAGGCCTCTTGAGGAGCAGTACTTC.

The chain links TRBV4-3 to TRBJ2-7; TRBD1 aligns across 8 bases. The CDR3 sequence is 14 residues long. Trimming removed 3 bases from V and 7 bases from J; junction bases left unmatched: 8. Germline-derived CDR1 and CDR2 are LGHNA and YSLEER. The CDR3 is CASSHSDRAGEQYF. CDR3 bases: TGCGCCAGCAGCCATTCGGACAGGGCCGGGGAGCAGTACTTC.

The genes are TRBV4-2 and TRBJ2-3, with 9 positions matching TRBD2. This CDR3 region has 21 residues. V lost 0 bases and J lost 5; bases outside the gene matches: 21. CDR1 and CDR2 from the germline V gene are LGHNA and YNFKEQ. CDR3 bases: TGTGCCAGCAGCCAAGATCGGGGGCATGGGGGGCTAGCGGGGAGGAAAGATACGCAGTATTTT. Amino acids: CASSQDRGHGGLAGRKDTQYF.

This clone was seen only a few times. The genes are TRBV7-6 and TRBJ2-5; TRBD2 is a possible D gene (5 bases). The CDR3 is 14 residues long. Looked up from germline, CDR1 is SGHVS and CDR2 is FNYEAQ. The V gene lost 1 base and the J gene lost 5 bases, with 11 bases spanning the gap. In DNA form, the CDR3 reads TGTGCCAGCAGCTTAGTGGGCACGGGGGAGACCCAGTACTTC. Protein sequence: CASSLVGTGETQYF.